The rows below give T cell receptor beta chains drawn from one sample of a study of blood T cell repertoires in COVID-19. Sequencing used immunoSEQ multiplex PCR; TCRdb keeps in-frame clones, though not all of them. Among tens of thousands of clones listed, around 76% were seen once. Sequenced: peripheral blood. These receptors originate from a human donor in a cohort sampled during active COVID-19. Both conserved end residues are part of each CDR3. D genes are given only for firm matches. Size tells how often a clone was seen (once, few, many) or the class of an expanded clone, and some rows leave it out.

>TRBV12-3/TRBV12-4|few|NA|TRBJ2-5
TGTGCCAGCATTGGGACTTTAGGCGGGACCCAGTACTTC
CASIGTLGGTQYF
>TRBV2|NA|NA|TRBJ1-1
TGTGCCAGCAGTGAGGTCAGTAAGAACACTGAAGCTTTCTTT
CASSEVSKNTEAFF
>TRBV4-2|NA|TRBD1|TRBJ2-7
TGTGCCAGCAGCCAAAGACTACAACAGGGGGCATTGGACGAGCAGTACTTC
CASSQRLQQGALDEQYF
>TRBV19|NA|TRBD1|TRBJ1-2
TGTGCCACCCAGCGAGGGGGCGCTGATTATGGCTACACCTTC
CATQRGGADYGYTF
>TRBV29-1|NA|NA|TRBJ1-2
TGCAGCGTTGTGAAACCGGGACATAACTATGGCTACACCTTC
CSVVKPGHNYGYTF
>TRBV7-9|few|NA|TRBJ2-5
TGTGCCAGCAGCTTTGGTGGGCCGGAGACCCAGTACTTC
CASSFGGPETQYF
>TRBV9|NA|TRBD1|TRBJ1-2
TGTGCCAGCAGCGTAGGGGGGGACAGCTATGGCTACACCTTC
CASSVGGDSYGYTF
>TRBV3-1/TRBV3-2|NA|NA|TRBJ1-1
TGTGCCACCTCAAGGGCAGGGCCAAACACTGAAGCTTTCTTT
CATSRAGPNTEAFF
>TRBV3-1/TRBV3-2|NA|TRBD1|TRBJ2-7
TGTGCCAGCAGCCCCGGGACAGGGTTTCGCGAGCAGTACTTC
CASSPGTGFREQYF
>TRBV3-1/TRBV3-2|once|TRBD2|TRBJ2-1
TGTGCCAGCAGTCCCGGGACTAGCGGGGGGAGGGGTGAGCAGTTCTTC
CASSPGTSGGRGEQFF
>TRBV25-1|NA|TRBD1|TRBJ2-7
TGTGCCAGCAGTCCAGGGGGCGAGCAGTACTTC
CASSPGGEQYF
>TRBV27|NA|NA|TRBJ1-5
TGTGCCAGCAGTTTAGGAGTTACTAGCAATCAGCCCCAGCATTTT
CASSLGVTSNQPQHF
>TRBV5-1|NA|NA|TRBJ2-2
TGCGCCAGCCGCTTATCGGCAGGGAACACCGGGGAGCTGTTTTTT
CASRLSAGNTGELFF
>TRBV4-1|NA|TRBD1|TRBJ1-4
TGCGCCAGCAGCCCGTTCTTAACCCGGGACAGGGGAGAAAAACTGTTTTTT
CASSPFLTRDRGEKLFF
>TRBV9|NA|TRBD1|TRBJ1-1
TGTGCCAGCAGCCTTAGGACAGGGTCGGATGAAGCTTTCTTT
CASSLRTGSDEAFF
>TRBV6-5|NA|NA|TRBJ2-7
TGTGCCAGCAGTTACTCTGGGGCCCACTCCTACGAGCAGTACTTC
CASSYSGAHSYEQYF
>TRBV15|NA|NA|TRBJ2-5
TGTGCCACCAGCAGATTTTCCGCGGTCCAAGAGACCCAGTACTTC
CATSRFSAVQETQYF
>TRBV3-1/TRBV3-2|NA|NA|TRBJ1-4
TGTGCCAGCAGCCAATCCACGGGGGGAAATGAAAAACTGTTTTTT
CASSQSTGGNEKLFF
>TRBV7-9|NA|TRBD2|TRBJ2-1
TGTGCCAGCAGCCCCCCCGGGACTAGTCGCAATGAGCAGTTCTTC
CASSPPGTSRNEQFF
>TRBV9|NA|TRBD2|TRBJ2-1
TGTGCCAGCAGCGCGTTCAGCGGGGGGATCTACAATGAGCAGTTCTTC
CASSAFSGGIYNEQFF
>TRBV2|NA|TRBD1|TRBJ2-7
TGTGCCAGCAAGGGACAGGGGAATTTCGACGAGCAGTACTTC
CASKGQGNFDEQYF
>TRBV7-2|NA|TRBD1|TRBJ2-3
TGTGCCAGCAGCCCCGGGACAGGGGAAGCAGATACGCAGTATTTT
CASSPGTGEADTQYF
>TRBV5-1|few|TRBD2|TRBJ2-1
TGCGCCAGCAAGGTAGCGGGGGGCTTCTACAATGAGCAGTTCTTC
CASKVAGGFYNEQFF
>TRBV7-2|few|TRBD1|TRBJ1-2
TGTGCCAGCAGCCCGCGACAGGGTTCTAACTATGGCTACACCTTC
CASSPRQGSNYGYTF
>TRBV4-2|NA|NA|TRBJ1-1
TGTGCCAGCAGCCAACTGGGAAGGGAGGGATTGAACACTGAAGCTTTCTTT
CASSQLGREGLNTEAFF
>TRBV7-9|NA|TRBD2|TRBJ2-3
TGTGCCAGCAGCCCCGGGGGGTCCGACACAGATACGCAGTATTTT
CASSPGGSDTDTQYF
>TRBV6-4|NA|TRBD2|TRBJ2-3
TGTGCCAGCAGTGCTTTAGCGGGGCCCGGGGTTACGCAGTATTTT
CASSALAGPGVTQYF
>TRBV18|NA|TRBD1|TRBJ1-2
TGTGCCAGCTCGACAGGGGGCTATGGCTACACCTTC
CASSTGGYGYTF
>TRBV5-1|NA|NA|TRBJ2-7
TGCGCCAGCAGCTTAGTAGACAAGTCAGGGTATCCCTACGAGCAGTACTTC
CASSLVDKSGYPYEQYF
>TRBV12-3/TRBV12-4|NA|NA|TRBJ1-2
TGTGCCAGCAGTTACGGGGGAGGGGGCTACACCTTC
CASSYGGGGYTF
>TRBV6-6|few|NA|TRBJ1-1
TGTGCCAGCATGACAAACACTGAAGCTTTCTTT
CASMTNTEAFF
>TRBV27|NA|TRBD1|TRBJ1-1
TGTGCCAGCAGTACCACCGGGACAGGGTCTAGTGCTGAAGCTTTCTTT
CASSTTGTGSSAEAFF